This T cell receptor beta chain was captured by sequencing in a study of blood T cell repertoires in COVID-19. Study information: Acute and convalescent COVID-19 samples came from the United States, Italy and Spain. Nucleic acid was either cDNA or gDNA, and it came from T cells, B-cell-depleted T cells, or PBMCs.

Per the germline V gene, CDR1 is LGHNT and CDR2 is FRNRAP. V was cut by 0 bases and J by 2 bases, with 22 bases left in between. CDR3 length: 20 amino acids. Per the original data handling: Amplifying reference gene primers gave estimates of nucleated cell counts. Some clones are missing from TCRdb's copy, which holds only in-frame ones; the method was immunoSEQ multiplex PCR. V and J calls and clone size are given by that table; D and trimming were obtained from the DNA. Of under 200,000 clones listed, more than 75% are singletons. The rearrangement links TRBV12-5 to TRBJ2-2; D remains unclear. Sequenced material: peripheral blood. The sequence was collected from a man aged 40-49 years with active or convalescent COVID-19. The CDR3 region has the DNA TGTGCTAGTGGTTTGGTAGCGAGAGGCATGTCCACGAGTAACACCGGGGAGCTGTTTTTT. As protein: CASGLVARGMSTSNTGELFF.